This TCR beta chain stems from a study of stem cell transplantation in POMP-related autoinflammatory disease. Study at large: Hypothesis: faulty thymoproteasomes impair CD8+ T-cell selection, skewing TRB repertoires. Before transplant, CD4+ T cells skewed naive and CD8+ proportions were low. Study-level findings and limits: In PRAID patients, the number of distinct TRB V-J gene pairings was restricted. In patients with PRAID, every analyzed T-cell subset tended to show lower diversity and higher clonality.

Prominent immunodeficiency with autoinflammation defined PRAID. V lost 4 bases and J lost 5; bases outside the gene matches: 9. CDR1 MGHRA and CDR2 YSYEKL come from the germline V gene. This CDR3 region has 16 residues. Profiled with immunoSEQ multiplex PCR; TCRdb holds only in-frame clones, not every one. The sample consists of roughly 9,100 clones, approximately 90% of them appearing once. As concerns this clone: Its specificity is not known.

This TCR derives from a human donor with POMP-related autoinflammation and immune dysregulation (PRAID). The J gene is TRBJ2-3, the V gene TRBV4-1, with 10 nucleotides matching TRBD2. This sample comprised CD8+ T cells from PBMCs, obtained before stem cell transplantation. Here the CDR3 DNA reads TGCGCCAGCAGCCTCGTGGCTAGCGGGGGCCGAGATACGCAGTATTTT. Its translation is CASSLVASGGRDTQYF.